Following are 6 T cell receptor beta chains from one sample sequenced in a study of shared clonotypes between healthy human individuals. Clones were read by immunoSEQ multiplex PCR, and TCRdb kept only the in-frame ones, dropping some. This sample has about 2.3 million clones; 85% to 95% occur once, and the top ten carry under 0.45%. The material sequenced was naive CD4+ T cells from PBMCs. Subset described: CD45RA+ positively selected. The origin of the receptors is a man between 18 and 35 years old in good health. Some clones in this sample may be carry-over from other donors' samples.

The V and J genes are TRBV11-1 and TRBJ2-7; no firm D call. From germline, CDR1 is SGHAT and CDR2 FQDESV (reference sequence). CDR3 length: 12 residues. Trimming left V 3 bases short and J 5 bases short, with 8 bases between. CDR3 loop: CASSFMGNEQYF. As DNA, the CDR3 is TGTGCCAGCAGCTTCATGGGGAACGAGCAGTACTTC.

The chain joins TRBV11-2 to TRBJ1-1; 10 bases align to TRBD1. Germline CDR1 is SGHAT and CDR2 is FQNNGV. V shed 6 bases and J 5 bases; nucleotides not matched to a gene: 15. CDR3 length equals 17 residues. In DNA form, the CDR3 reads TGTGCCAGCAGTCCCCGGGGAGGGACAGGGGTTGGTACTGAAGCTTTCTTT. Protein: CASSPRGGTGVGTEAFF.

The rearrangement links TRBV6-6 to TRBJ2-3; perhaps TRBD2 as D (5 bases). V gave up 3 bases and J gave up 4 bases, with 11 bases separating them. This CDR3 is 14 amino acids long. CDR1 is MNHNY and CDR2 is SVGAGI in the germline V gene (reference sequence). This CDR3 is CASSYGERPDTQYF. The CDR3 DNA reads TGTGCCAGCAGTTATGGGGAGCGCCCAGATACGCAGTATTTT.

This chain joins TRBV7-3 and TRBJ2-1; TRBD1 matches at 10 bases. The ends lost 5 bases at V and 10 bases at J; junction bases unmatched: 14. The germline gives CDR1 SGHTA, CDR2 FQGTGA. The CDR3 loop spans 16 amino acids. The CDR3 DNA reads TGTGCCAGCAGCCACTCCCGGGACAGGGGAACTGCGGAGCAGTTCTTC. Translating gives CASSHSRDRGTAEQFF.

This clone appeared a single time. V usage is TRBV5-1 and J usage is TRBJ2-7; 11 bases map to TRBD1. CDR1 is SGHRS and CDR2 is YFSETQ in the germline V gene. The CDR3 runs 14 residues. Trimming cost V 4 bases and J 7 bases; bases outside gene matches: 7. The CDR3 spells CASSLQGQGGEQYF. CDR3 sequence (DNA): TGCGCCAGCAGCCTGCAGGGACAGGGGGGGGAGCAGTACTTC.

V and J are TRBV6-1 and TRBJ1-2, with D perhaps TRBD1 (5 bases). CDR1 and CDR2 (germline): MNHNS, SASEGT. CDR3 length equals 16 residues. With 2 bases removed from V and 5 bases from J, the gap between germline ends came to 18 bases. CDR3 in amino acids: CASSEPTQGARYGYTF. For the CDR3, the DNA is TGTGCCAGCAGTGAACCCACACAAGGGGCAAGATATGGCTACACCTTC.